This T cell receptor beta chain is from a study of cytomegalovirus exposure and HLA in healthy donors (dated by TCRdb to 2016 to 2017). Regarding the study in general: In an earlier analysis of fewer than 750 of the donors, 276 Gb of sequence data and 100 million or so unique TCR beta sequences from 150 million to 200 million T cells were reported. Roughly 300 gigabases of sequencing data and tens of millions of unique TCR sequences were included in an early release covering 500 to 750 HLA-typed donors. Of the roughly 430 genotyped donors, approximately 83% fell in the genetic ancestry cluster associated with self-reported Caucasian donors. The aim of the study was to test whether cataloging public T cell receptors could identify signatures of past pathogen exposure. The study used immunosequencing to profile the T cell repertoires of approximately 640 subjects and linked those repertoires to cytomegalovirus serostatus. Along with the roughly 670-subject first cohort, a separate validation cohort of over 90 different subjects was used. To predict cytomegalovirus infection status, the study brought together high-throughput TCR immunosequencing, statistical association of individual TCRs with disease status, and machine learning. To study patterns of TCR occurrence, a later analysis re-analyzed previously published TCR beta repertoires from more than 550 donors and added high-resolution HLA genotyping. In the later analysis, no new phenotypic data were used to find candidate immune exposures; instead, reliance was placed on TCR beta sequences and their occurrence across donors. An earlier analysis of several hundred of the donors applied high-throughput TCR beta sequencing to assess whether each TCR beta V gene segment acted as functional or pseudogenic. Donor age, sex, ethnicity and CMV serostatus were compiled alongside the repertoire data. A later genetic analysis took genome-wide SNP genotypes for about 65% of the 666 donors and used that subset as a discovery cohort. Every discovery cohort repertoire had been produced on one sequencing platform. HLA typing covered class I and class II loci at four-digit resolution. The number of typed donors differed by locus: roughly 629-630 for A, B, C, DRB1 and DQB1; some 500 for DQA1; some 590 for DPA1; and roughly 470 for DPB1. Several DR-DQ haplotypes were treated as single units for association and clustering because of strong linkage in the cohort. On average, 235,054 unique TCR beta nucleotide sequences were sequenced per donor among a few hundred genotyped donors of the cohort, with roughly 18% of those sequences being non-productive. General findings and caveats noted by the study authors: HLA typing was unavailable for some donors at each locus, so association tests used only the typed subset. A cluster of highly shared sequence variants was judged likely to represent a technical artifact of the sequencing pipeline. V-gene and J-gene trimming of TCR beta chains was associated with a missense DCLRE1C variant in a later genetic analysis, and the association was replicated in an independent cohort. According to a later analysis, TCR association rates differed among HLA loci, with DRB1 alleles showing the most associated TCRs and HLA-C alleles showing the fewest. Roughly uniform sequencing depth across donors was assumed in presence/absence analyses, although this assumption may not hold. Because the 87-base-pair reads could not distinguish some IMGT-functional V segments, including TRBV6-2 and TRBV6-3, those segments were excluded. A later genetic analysis reported fewer N-insertions in productive TCRs among donors in an Asian-associated ancestry cluster than the roughly 700-donor mean. For the cohort, immune exposure information was limited to CMV serostatus. A total of 150 to 200 TCR beta chains were listed by the study as associated with cytomegalovirus. According to a later analysis, most CMV-associated TCR beta chains appeared to be HLA-restricted, and the HLA associations seemed to be driven largely by CMV exposure. Linkage disequilibrium might explain the correlated functional status among segregating V segments, but an unknown experimental factor could not be excluded. When HLA alleles, especially DR and DQ, strongly co-occurred, attributing TCR associations to individual alleles was difficult. The authors suggested that the approach could potentially be generalized to other disease states and immunological phenotypes. In an earlier analysis of around 600 of the donors, most TCR beta V segments appeared in productive rearrangements about 87% or about 30% of the time, broadly matching IMGT annotations. Across donors, most TCR sequences were observed very rarely, whereas some public TCRs were present in many individuals. The classifier was reported to diagnose cytomegalovirus status with high specificity and sensitivity in both the original and validation cohorts. Only TCR beta chains were sequenced in this cohort, and the absence of alpha or paired-chain data limited detectable features. A further reported finding was that TCR beta sequences accurately predicted the HLA-A and HLA-B alleles for most subjects in the first cohort. In vitro tests confirmed that three of the cytomegalovirus-associated TCR beta chains recognize cytomegalovirus antigens. According to a later analysis, parvovirus B19, influenza, CMV and Epstein-Barr virus appeared linked to several top co-occurrence clusters. Compared with equally common non-associated chains, HLA-associated TCR beta chains in a later analysis were more clonally expanded and had lower generation probabilities. At a false discovery rate of 0.05, a later analysis linked around 17,000 TCR beta sequences to specific HLA alleles. Over 15 rarely observed V segments, including chromosome 9 orphons, were excluded from the earlier analysis of about 500 of the donors because counts were too low.

With regard to this clone: Its antigen is still unknown. No base qualities exist here, and no much larger clone lies one base off it.

The cohort comprised 550 to 700 healthy bone marrow donors. At the time of sampling, every cohort member was nominally healthy, though immune exposures that went unrecorded were likely present. The donor tested CMV seronegative and was one of the 352 seronegative cohort members. Every donor gave a peripheral blood sample, and the peripheral blood mononuclear cells from that sample were used for TCR beta sequencing. The Qiagen DNeasy Blood Extraction Kit was used to extract genomic DNA from the blood cell samples. The library was built by means of the immunoSEQ multiplex PCR assay. For the multiplex PCR, a mixture combining 60 forward primers for TCR Vbeta segments and 13 reverse primers for TCR Jbeta segments was used. The CDR3 region of rearranged TCR beta genes was amplified from genomic DNA by a multiplex PCR assay. Amplified TCR beta libraries were sequenced as 87-base-pair reads on the Illumina HiSeq System. In the original analysis: In a later analysis, roughly 80 million unique TCR beta chains were counted across the approximately 620 repertoires, and roughly 11 million of these chains were shared by at least two donors. Raw reads were error-corrected and collapsed into unique sequences by a nearest-neighbor algorithm in which closely related sequences were merged to remove PCR and sequencing errors. To assign V, D and J gene segments, CDR3 sequences were aligned to IMGT reference sequences. For a sequence to be retained, a match of at least six nucleotides to both a V gene segment and a J gene segment was required. A rearrangement counted as productive if the CDR3 had no stop codons and remained in frame with V and J, and every other rearrangement counted as non-productive. Following IMGT convention, CDR3 was defined as the stretch from the second conserved V-encoded cysteine up to the conserved J-encoded phenylalanine. The earlier analysis of a few hundred of the donors excluded sequences that lacked an unambiguous match to a single V gene segment. In an earlier analysis of 500 to 750 of the donors, V segments were called functional above 56.7% productive rearrangements and were called segregating when the between-donor standard deviation exceeded 5%. A statistical classification framework was developed to diagnose cytomegalovirus status using the catalog of TCR beta chain sequences. In a later analysis, V and J genes were assigned by comparing TCR nucleotide sequences against IMGT/GENE-DB human TR gene sequences. A later analysis assigned CDR3 sequences and most-parsimonious VDJ recombination scenarios with the TCRdist pipeline. In a later analysis, every TCR beta chain was defined by the combination of its CDR3 amino acid sequence and its V-gene family, and reads without a unique V-gene family were dropped. A later analysis removed over 500 highly shared, low-generation-probability nucleotide sequences to deal with suspected cross-contamination and a sequencing artifact. In a later analysis, a clonal expansion index was calculated for each public chain from normalized within-repertoire ranks of inferred template counts. In a later analysis, generation probabilities were computed using a VDJ recombination model fitted to out-of-frame rearrangements, and the results were checked against IGoR. Hypergeometric tests were used in a later analysis to score TCR-TCR, TCR-HLA and TCR-CMV co-occurrence, with a repertoire-size bias correction applied to the TCR pairs. In a later analysis, false discovery rates were estimated by permuting HLA or CMV assignments 20 times. In a later analysis, co-occurring TCRs were grouped with DBSCAN, and TCRdist sequence similarity was added when clustering was performed within HLA-allele-positive subsets. Repertoires with fewer than 30,000 or more than 120,000 public chains, plus five repertoires with anomalous nucleotide sharing, were excluded from co-occurrence clustering. The clones in this table, taken by TCRdb from immuneACCESS, are in-frame only. Not every clone is retained; where verified, under half of the shortfall comes from an unresolved V gene, and the cause of the rest is unknown. For V, J and clone size, that table is used; D and trimming come from the DNA. This sample is represented by 95,000 to 100,000 clones; 76% of them were singletons. The ten largest clones add up to 4.1% of the sample.

There are 14 amino acids in the CDR3, from cysteine to valine inclusive. The DNA shown is the 42-base CDR3, in frame from base 1. Looking up the germline V gene yields CDR1 KGHSH and CDR2 LQKENI. Trimming takes 4 bases off V and 5 bases off J; junction bases not matched to a gene: 8. This clonotype was obtained from a man in his forties in good health and CMV-seronegative. The specimen was PBMCs. The chain employs TRBV18 and TRBJ2-7, with TRBD1 identical over 7 junction bases. The nucleotide sequence reads TGTGCCAGCTCACTGACAGGGATAAATAACGAGCAGTACGTC. Translation gives CASSLTGINNEQYV.